This T cell receptor beta chain is from a study of blood T cell repertoires in COVID-19. Sequencing used immunoSEQ multiplex PCR; TCRdb keeps in-frame clones, though not all of them. The sample holds around 120,000 clones, roughly 80% seen once. CDR3 length: 14 residues. Unmatched junction bases numbered 7, after V lost 4 bases and J lost 4 bases. CDR1 and CDR2 (germline): SQVTM, ANQGSEA. The genes are TRBV29-1 and TRBJ1-2; 9 positions match TRBD1. The sample taken for sequencing was peripheral blood. The source is a man between 50 and 59 years old with acute or convalescent COVID-19. CDR3 sequence (DNA): TGCAGCGTTGGGGGACAGGGAGGGCTCTATGGCTACACCTTC. Translating it yields CSVGGQGGLYGYTF.